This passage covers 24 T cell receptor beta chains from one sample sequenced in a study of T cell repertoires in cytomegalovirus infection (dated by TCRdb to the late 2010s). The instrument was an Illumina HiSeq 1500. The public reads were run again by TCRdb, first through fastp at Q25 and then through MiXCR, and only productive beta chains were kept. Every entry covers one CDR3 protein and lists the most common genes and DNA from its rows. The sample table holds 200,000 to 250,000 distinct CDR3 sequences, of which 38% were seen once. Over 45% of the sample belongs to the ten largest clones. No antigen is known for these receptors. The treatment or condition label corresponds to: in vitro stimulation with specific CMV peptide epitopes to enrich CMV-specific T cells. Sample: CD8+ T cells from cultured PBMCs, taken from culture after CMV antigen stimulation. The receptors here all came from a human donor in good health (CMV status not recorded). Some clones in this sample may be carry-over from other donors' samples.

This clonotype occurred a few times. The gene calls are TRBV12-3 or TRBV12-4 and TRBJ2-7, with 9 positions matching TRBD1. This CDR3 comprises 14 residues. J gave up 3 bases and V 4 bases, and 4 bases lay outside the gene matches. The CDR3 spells CASSSWDRDYEQYF. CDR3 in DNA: TGTGCCAGCAGTTCTTGGGACAGGGACTACGAGCAGTACTTC.

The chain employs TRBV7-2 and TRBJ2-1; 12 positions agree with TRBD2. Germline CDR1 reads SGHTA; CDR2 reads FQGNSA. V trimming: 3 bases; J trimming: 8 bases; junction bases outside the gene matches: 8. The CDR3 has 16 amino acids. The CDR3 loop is CASSFPTSGGSDEQFF. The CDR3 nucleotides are TGTGCCAGCAGCTTTCCCACTAGCGGGGGGAGCGATGAGCAGTTCTTC.

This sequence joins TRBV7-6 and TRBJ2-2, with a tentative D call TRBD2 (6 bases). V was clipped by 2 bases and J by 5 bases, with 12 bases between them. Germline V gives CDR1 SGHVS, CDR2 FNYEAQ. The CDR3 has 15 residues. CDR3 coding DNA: TGTGCCAGCAGCTTATTCGTAGCGGCTACCGGGGAGCTGTTTTTT. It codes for CASSLFVAATGELFF.

The CDR3 DNA reads TGTGCCAGCAGGGGGTACCCGAAGTGGGGTCTAGCGGGAGTGTACGAGCAGTACTTC. Encoded protein: CASRGYPKWGLAGVYEQYF. J is TRBJ2-7 and V is TRBV28; 10 bases match TRBD2. This CDR3 is built from 19 residues. CDR1 and CDR2 (germline): MDHEN, SYDVKM. Unmatched junction bases numbered 21, after V lost 6 bases and J lost 4 bases.

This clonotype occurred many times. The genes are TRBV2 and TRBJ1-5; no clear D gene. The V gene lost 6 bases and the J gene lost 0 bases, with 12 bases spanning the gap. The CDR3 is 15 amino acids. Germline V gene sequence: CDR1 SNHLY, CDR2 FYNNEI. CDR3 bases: TGTGCCAGCAGATCCCGGGAAAATAGCAATCAGCCCCAGCATTTT. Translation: CASRSRENSNQPQHF. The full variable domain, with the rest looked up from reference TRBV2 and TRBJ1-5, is EPEVTQTPSHQVTQMGQEVILRCVPISNHLYFYWYRQILGQKVEFLVSFYNNEISEKSEIFDDQFSVERPDGSNFTLKIRSTKLEDSAMYFCASRSRENSNQPQHFGDGTRLSIL.

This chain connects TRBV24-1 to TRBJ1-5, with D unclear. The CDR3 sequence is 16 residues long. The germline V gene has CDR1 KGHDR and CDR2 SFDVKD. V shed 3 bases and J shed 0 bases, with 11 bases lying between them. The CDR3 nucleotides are TGTGCCACCAGTGATAAGAAGAGTCCTAGCAATCAGCCCCAGCATTTT. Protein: CATSDKKSPSNQPQHF.

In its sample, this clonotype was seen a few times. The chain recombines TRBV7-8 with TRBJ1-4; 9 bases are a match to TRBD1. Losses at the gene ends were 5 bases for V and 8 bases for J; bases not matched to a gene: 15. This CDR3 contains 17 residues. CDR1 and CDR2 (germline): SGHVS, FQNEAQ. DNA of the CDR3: TGTGCCAGCAGCCTTAACCCCACACAGGGGGCGAGGGAAAAACTGTTTTTT. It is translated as CASSLNPTQGAREKLFF.

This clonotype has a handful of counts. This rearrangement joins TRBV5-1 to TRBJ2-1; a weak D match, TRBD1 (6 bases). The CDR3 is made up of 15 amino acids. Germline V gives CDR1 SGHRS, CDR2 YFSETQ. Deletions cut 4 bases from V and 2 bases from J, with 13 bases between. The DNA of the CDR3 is TGCGCCAGCAGCCAGACCGGGACACCCTACAATGAGCAGTTCTTC. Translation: CASSQTGTPYNEQFF.

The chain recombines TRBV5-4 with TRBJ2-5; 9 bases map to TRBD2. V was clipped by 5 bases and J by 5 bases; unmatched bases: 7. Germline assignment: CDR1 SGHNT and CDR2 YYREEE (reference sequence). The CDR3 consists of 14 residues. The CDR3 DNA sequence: TGTGCCAGCAGGGGAGCGGGAGGAACGGAGACCCAGTACTTC. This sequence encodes CASRGAGGTETQYF.

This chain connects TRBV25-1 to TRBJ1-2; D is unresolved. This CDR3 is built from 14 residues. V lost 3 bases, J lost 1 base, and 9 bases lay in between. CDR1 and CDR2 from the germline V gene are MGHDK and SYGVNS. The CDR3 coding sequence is TGTGCCAGCAGTGACCCCGACTATAACTATGGCTACACCTTC. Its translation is CASSDPDYNYGYTF.

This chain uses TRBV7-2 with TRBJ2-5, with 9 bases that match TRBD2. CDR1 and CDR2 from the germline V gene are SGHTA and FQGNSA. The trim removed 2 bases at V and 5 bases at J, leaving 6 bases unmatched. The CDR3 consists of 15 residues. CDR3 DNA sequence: TGTGCCAGCAGCTTAAGTGCGGGGGGGCAGGAGACCCAGTACTTC. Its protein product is CASSLSAGGQETQYF.

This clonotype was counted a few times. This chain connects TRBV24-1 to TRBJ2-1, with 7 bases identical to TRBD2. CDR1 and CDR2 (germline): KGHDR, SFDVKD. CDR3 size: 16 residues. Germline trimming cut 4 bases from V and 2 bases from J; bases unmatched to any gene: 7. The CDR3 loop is CATSDFPGTTYNEQFF. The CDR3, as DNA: TGTGCCACCAGTGACTTTCCCGGGACTACCTACAATGAGCAGTTCTTC.

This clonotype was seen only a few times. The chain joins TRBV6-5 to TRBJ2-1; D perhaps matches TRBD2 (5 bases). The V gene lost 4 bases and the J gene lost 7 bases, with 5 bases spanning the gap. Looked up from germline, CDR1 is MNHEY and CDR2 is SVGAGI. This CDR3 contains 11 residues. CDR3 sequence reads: CASSWENEQFF. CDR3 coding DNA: TGTGCCAGCAGTTGGGAGAATGAGCAGTTCTTC.

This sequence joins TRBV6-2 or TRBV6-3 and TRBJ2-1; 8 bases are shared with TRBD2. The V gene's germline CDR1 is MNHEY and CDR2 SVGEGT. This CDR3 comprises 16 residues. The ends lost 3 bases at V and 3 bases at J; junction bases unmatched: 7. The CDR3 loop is CASSYGREAGYNEQFF. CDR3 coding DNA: TGTGCCAGCAGTTATGGGCGGGAGGCAGGCTACAATGAGCAGTTCTTC.

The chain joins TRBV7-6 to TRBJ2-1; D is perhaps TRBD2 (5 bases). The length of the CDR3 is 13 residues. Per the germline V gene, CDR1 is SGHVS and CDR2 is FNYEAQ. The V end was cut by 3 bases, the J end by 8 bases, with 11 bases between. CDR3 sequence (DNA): TGTGCCAGCAGCTTCCCTAGCTCCCATGAGCAGTTCTTC. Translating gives CASSFPSSHEQFF.

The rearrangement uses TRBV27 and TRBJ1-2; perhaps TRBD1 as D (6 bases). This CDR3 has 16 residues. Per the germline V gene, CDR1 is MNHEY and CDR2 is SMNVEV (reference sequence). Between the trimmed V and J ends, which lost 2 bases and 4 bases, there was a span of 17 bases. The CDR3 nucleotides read TGTGCCAGCAGTTTAGATCCGGCCGGACAGATCTATGGCTACACCTTC. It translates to CASSLDPAGQIYGYTF.

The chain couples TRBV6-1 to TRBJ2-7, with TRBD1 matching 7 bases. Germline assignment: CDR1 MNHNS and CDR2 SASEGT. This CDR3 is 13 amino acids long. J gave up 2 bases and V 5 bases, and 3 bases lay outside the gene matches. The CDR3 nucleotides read TGTGCCAGCAGTCACAGGGGAACCTACGAGCAGTACTTC. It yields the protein CASSHRGTYEQYF.

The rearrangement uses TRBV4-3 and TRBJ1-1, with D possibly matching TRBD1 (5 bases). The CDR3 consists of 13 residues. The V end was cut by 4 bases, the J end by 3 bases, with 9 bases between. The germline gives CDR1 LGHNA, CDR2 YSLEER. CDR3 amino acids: CASSRGGDTEAFF. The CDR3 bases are TGCGCCAGCAGCCGGGGGGGGGACACTGAAGCTTTCTTT.

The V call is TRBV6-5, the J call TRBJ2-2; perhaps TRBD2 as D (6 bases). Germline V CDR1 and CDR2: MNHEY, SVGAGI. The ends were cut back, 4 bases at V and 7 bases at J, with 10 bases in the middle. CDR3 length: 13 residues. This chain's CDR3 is CASSSLGLGELFF. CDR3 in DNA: TGTGCCAGCAGTTCCTTGGGACTCGGGGAGCTGTTTTTT.

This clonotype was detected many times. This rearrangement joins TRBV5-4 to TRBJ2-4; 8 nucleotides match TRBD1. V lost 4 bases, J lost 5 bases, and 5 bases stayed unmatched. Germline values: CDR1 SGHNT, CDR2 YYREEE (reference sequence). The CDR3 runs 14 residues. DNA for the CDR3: TGTGCCAGCAGCGTGACAGGGGAGGAAAACATTCAGTACTTC. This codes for CASSVTGEENIQYF.

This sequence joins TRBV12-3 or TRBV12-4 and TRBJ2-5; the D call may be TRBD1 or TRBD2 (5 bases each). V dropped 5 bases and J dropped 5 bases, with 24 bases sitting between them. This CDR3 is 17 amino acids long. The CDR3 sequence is CASSPGTAAGLRETQYF. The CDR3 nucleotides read TGTGCCAGCAGTCCCGGGACGGCGGCAGGGTTGAGGGAGACCCAGTACTTC.

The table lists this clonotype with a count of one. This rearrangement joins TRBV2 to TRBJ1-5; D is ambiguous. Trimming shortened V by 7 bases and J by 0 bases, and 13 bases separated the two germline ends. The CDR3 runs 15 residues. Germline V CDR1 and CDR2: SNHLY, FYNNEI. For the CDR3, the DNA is TGTGCCAGCAAGGAGGGTCCCTATAGCAATCAGCCCCAGCATTTT. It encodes CASKEGPYSNQPQHF.

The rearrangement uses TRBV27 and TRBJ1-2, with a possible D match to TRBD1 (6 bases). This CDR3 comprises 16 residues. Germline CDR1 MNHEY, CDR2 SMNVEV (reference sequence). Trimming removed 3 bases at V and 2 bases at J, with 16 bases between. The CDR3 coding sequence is TGTGCCAGCAGTTTTTACCCCTTAGGACAGAACTATGGCTACACCTTC. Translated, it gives CASSFYPLGQNYGYTF.

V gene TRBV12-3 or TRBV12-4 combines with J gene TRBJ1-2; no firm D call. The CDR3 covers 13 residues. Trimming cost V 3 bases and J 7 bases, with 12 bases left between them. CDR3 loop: CASSFGVFGGYTF. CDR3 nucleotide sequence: TGTGCCAGCAGTTTCGGGGTCTTTGGTGGCTACACCTTC.